This T cell receptor beta chain was retrieved from a study of blood T cell repertoires in COVID-19. Study as a whole: Acute-phase and convalescent COVID-19 samples originated in the United States, Italy and Spain. T cells, B-cell-depleted T cells, or PBMCs provided the cDNA or gDNA that served as material.

V dropped 0 bases and J dropped 0; count of bases not matched to a gene: 2. Germline loops: CDR1 MNHNS, CDR2 SASEGT. The CDR3 sequence is 16 residues long. Using immunoSEQ multiplex PCR, the repertoire was profiled, and TCRdb retains in-frame clones only, with some absent. This table has approximately 280,000 clones, approximately 85% appearing once. Sequencing input: peripheral blood. The chain employs TRBV6-1 and TRBJ2-1; 7 nucleotides match TRBD1. The source of this sequence is a man aged 45-65 years with active or convalescent COVID-19. The CDR3 loop is CASSEAPGGSYNEQFF. As DNA, the CDR3 is TGTGCCAGCAGTGAAGCGCCAGGGGGCTCCTACAATGAGCAGTTCTTC.